The T cell receptor beta chain under discussion was sequenced for a study of blood T cell repertoires in COVID-19. Authors' analysis steps: From reference gene primer amplification, estimates of nucleated cell counts were derived. Clones were read by immunoSEQ multiplex PCR, and TCRdb kept only the in-frame ones, dropping some. That table furnishes V, J and clone size, whereas the DNA furnished D and trimming. The repertoire holds approximately 200,000 clones, with approximately 85% as singletons. From germline, CDR1 is SNHLY and CDR2 FYNNEI. V shed 2 bases and J shed 0 bases, with 5 bases lying between them. The CDR3 contains 14 residues. Participants spanned ages about 18 to 100 years and resided in about two dozen US areas. Self-reported history from a screening survey and questionnaire set each donor's cohort. Donors of Cohort 3 who recovered were those that had two negative PCRs, clearance, or symptom resolution.

This receptor was taken from a woman aged 25 to 39 who had recovered from COVID-19. The material sequenced was PBMCs or T cells enriched from blood (not recorded which). V gene TRBV2 combines with J gene TRBJ1-3; tentatively, D is TRBD1 (5 bases). The CDR3 DNA is TGTGCCAGCAGTGAACAGGGCTCTGGAAACACCATATATTTT. Translated: CASSEQGSGNTIYF.